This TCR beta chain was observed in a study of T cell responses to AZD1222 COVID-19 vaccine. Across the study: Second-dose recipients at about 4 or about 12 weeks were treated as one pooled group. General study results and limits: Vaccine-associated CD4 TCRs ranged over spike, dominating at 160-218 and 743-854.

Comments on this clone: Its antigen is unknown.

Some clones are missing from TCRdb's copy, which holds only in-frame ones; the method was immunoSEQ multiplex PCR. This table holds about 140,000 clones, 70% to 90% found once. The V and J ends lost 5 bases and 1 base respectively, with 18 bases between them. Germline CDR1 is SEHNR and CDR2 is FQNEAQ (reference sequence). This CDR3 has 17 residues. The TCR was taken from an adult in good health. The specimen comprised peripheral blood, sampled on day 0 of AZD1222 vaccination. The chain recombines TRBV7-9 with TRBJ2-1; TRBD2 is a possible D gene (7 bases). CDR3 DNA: TGTGCCAGCAGCACCACCCTGAGGGGGGGTTCCTACAATGAGCAGTTCTTC. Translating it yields CASSTTLRGGSYNEQFF.